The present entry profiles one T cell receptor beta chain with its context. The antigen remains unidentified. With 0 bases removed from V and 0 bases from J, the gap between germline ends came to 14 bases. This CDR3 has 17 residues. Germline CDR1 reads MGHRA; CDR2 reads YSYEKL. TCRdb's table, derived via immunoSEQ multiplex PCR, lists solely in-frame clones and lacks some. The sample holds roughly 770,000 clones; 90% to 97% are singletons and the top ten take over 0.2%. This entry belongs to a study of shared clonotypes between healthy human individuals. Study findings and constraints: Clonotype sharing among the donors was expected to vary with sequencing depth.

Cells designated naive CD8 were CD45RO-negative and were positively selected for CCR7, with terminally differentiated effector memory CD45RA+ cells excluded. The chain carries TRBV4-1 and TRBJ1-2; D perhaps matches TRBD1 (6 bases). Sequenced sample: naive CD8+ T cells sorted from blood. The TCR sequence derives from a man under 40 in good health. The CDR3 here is CASSQDSPDSSNYGYTF. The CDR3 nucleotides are TGCGCCAGCAGCCAAGATAGTCCGGACAGCTCTAACTATGGCTACACCTTC.